This TCR beta chain was retrieved from a study of vaccination and CD4 T cells after COVID-19. Overall study context: Convalescents were six males and four females, two of them Hispanic. Study-wide results and caveats: Looking at convalescent patients, a median about 86% of reactive clones were present only post-vaccination.

The CDR3 is 15 amino acids. Germline values: CDR1 MNHEY, CDR2 SVGAGI. The V end was cut by 2 bases, the J end by 1 base, with 11 bases between. Noted treatment: roughly 10-day PBMC culture with coronavirus spike peptide pools or control peptides (ViraFEST assay). The assay that was used to sequence DNA from cultured CD4+ T cells was the Oncomine TCR Beta short-read assay. The source of extracted genomic DNA was cultured CD4+ T cells. TCRdb passed the PCR reads through MiXCR, listing each CDR3 protein once. The table includes approximately 11,000 distinct CDR3 sequences, about 75% detected once. Details on this clonotype: The antigen is not known.

The chain links TRBV6-5 to TRBJ2-5, with D unresolved. Sequencing input: CD4+ T cells from blood, cultured in vitro. The sequence was obtained from a human donor who had recovered from COVID-19. CDR3 nucleotide sequence: TGTGCCAGCAGTTACACGGGTATTGTCCAAGAGACCCAGTACTTC. Protein sequence: CASSYTGIVQETQYF.